Given below is one T cell receptor beta chain in context. TCRdb re-called the 5' RACE reads with MiXCR, one entry per CDR3 protein. Among more than 400,000 distinct CDR3 sequences listed, over 12% were seen once. The V and J ends lost 4 bases and 5 bases respectively, with 11 bases between them. Germline-derived CDR1 and CDR2 are SNHLY and FYNNEI. CDR3 length: 13 residues. The data stem from a study of identical twins. These records were also assigned to another study, of yellow fever vaccine responses in identical twins.

The sequence derives from a woman under 30 in good health. The chain is built from TRBV2 and TRBJ2-5; either TRBD1 or TRBD2 may fit D (5 bases each). Specimen: CD4+ T cells sorted from blood. CDR3 sequence: CASSVGGTETQYF. The CDR3 DNA follows: TGTGCCAGCAGTGTTGGGGGTACCGAGACCCAGTACTTC.